A single sample is the source of the 20 T cell receptor beta chains below, sequenced in a study of Graves' ophthalmopathy and Graves' hyperthyroidism. RNA transcripts were the template, and TCR beta CDR3 regions were amplified from them. The authors performed first-round RT-PCR with HTBI primers and then a second-round multiplex PCR. From the multiplex PCR reads, TCRdb called clonotypes with MiXCR, one entry per CDR3 protein. The sample lists roughly 500,000 distinct CDR3 sequences, under 15% seen once, with about 9.4% in the top ten. What was sequenced was blood. Receptors were obtained from a woman in her thirties with Graves' ophthalmopathy.

This clonotype was observed many times. V and J are TRBV6-1 and TRBJ1-1, with 7 bases matching TRBD1. Germline V gives CDR1 MNHNS, CDR2 SASEGT. CDR3 size: 15 residues. V lost 4 bases to trimming and J lost 0 bases; unmatched junction nucleotides: 5. The CDR3 is CASSAYRGVNTEAFF. DNA of the CDR3: TGTGCCAGCAGTGCCTACAGGGGAGTGAACACTGAAGCTTTCTTT.

This clonotype has a count of ten or more. This chain joins TRBV6-1 and TRBJ1-2; 8 bases map to TRBD1. Losses at the gene ends were 2 bases for V and 5 bases for J; bases not matched to a gene: 10. Per germline, CDR1 MNHNS and CDR2 SASEGT. The CDR3 has 16 amino acids. CDR3 loop: CASSELDRDLLYGYTF. For the CDR3, the DNA is TGTGCCAGCAGTGAACTGGACAGGGACCTTTTATATGGCTACACCTTC.

The chain is built from TRBV6-2 or TRBV6-3 and TRBJ2-7, with 13 bases lining up with TRBD2. Germline V gene sequence: CDR1 MNHEY, CDR2 SVGEGT. The CDR3 totals 19 residues. V lost 2 bases and J lost 2; bases outside the gene matches: 12. The chain's CDR3 is CASSYPTPLGTSGTYEQYF. CDR3 bases: TGTGCCAGCAGTTACCCCACACCGCTTGGGACTAGCGGGACCTACGAGCAGTACTTC.

This clonotype was picked up many times. The chain couples TRBV9 to TRBJ2-7; D not resolved. The CDR3 contains 13 residues. CDR1 and CDR2 from the germline V gene are SGDLS and YYNGEE. Deletions cut 0 bases from V and 4 bases from J, with 8 bases between. The CDR3 sequence: CASSVDVGYEQYF. In DNA form, the CDR3 reads TGTGCCAGCAGCGTAGATGTGGGTTACGAGCAGTACTTC. Full variable domain (outside the CDR3, taken from reference TRBV9 and TRBJ2-7): DSGVTQTPKHLITATGQRVTLRCSPRSGDLSVYWYQQSLDQGLQFLIQYYNGEERAKGNILERFSAQQFPDLHSELNLSSLELGDSALYFCASSVDVGYEQYFGPGTRLTVT.

This clonotype was seen at least ten times. DNA of the CDR3: TGTGCCAGCAGTTTAACCCTCGAAGGAACCGGGGAGCTGTTTTTT. It yields the protein CASSLTLEGTGELFF. The chain employs TRBV27 and TRBJ2-2, with D unresolved. V lost 2 bases and J lost 5, with 12 bases in between. Germline V CDR1 and CDR2: MNHEY, SMNVEV (reference sequence). The CDR3 is made up of 15 amino acids.

The chain carries TRBV5-1 and TRBJ1-1, with D perhaps matching TRBD1 (5 bases). The CDR3 length is 16 residues. The germline gives CDR1 SGHRS, CDR2 YFSETQ. V was cut by 5 bases and J by 5 bases, with 22 bases left in between. This CDR3 is CASSRNSGTRRTEAFF. The CDR3 nucleotides read TGCGCCAGCAGTAGAAACTCCGGGACCCGAAGGACTGAAGCTTTCTTT.

CDR3 sequence reads: CASSQFMDSFGNTEAFF. The CDR3 region has the DNA TGTGCCAGCAGCCAATTTATGGACAGTTTTGGGAACACTGAAGCTTTCTTT. V is TRBV4-2 and J is TRBJ1-1; tentatively, D is TRBD1 (6 bases). Germline V lookup: CDR1 LGHNA, CDR2 YNFKEQ. V shed 2 bases and J shed 1 base, with 17 bases lying between them. The CDR3 runs to 17 residues.

Ten or more counts support this clonotype. The V and J genes are TRBV30 and TRBJ1-2; 7 positions agree with TRBD1. Germline CDR1 and CDR2: GTSNPN and SVGIG (reference sequence). V lost 0 bases to trimming and J lost 3 bases; unmatched junction nucleotides: 4. The CDR3 extends over 14 amino acids. For the CDR3, the DNA is TGTGCCTGGAGTGTAAACAGGGGAGACTATGGCTACACCTTC. The encoded protein is CAWSVNRGDYGYTF.

This clonotype was detected ten times or more. The chain recombines TRBV6-1 with TRBJ2-5; no clear D gene. The CDR3 is 14 residues long. The ends were cut back, 3 bases at V and 5 bases at J, with 13 bases in the middle. CDR1 and CDR2 from the germline V gene are MNHNS and SASEGT. The CDR3 region has the DNA TGTGCCAGCAGTGATTGGGGTCTTGGGGAGACCCAGTACTTC. Translating it yields CASSDWGLGETQYF.

This clonotype was detected ten times or more. The chain links TRBV6-1 to TRBJ2-5; 7 positions match TRBD2. Germline assignment: CDR1 MNHNS and CDR2 SASEGT. The V gene end was trimmed by 8 bases and the J gene end by 3 bases; junction bases not matched to a gene: 9. The CDR3 covers 14 residues. For the CDR3, the DNA is TGTGCCAGCGGGTTCGCGGGAGTGGAAGAGACCCAGTACTTC. It yields the protein CASGFAGVEETQYF.

This clonotype has ten or more counts. The CDR3 nucleotides are TGTGCCAGCAGTTTAAAGTCGGCGTATCAAGAGACCCAGTACTTC. Its protein is CASSLKSAYQETQYF. This chain links TRBV12-3 or TRBV12-4 with TRBJ2-5; D is unresolved. V was trimmed by 2 bases and J by 2 bases, leaving 12 bases between them. The CDR3 runs 15 residues.

This clonotype was observed at least ten times. The rearrangement joins TRBV12-3 or TRBV12-4 to TRBJ1-1; TRBD1 matches 7 bases. The CDR3 is 14 amino acids. V shed 4 bases and J 2 bases; nucleotides not matched to a gene: 4. CDR3 protein: CASSSRDRNTEAFF. As DNA, the CDR3 is TGTGCCAGCAGTTCCCGGGACAGAAACACTGAAGCTTTCTTT.

In its sample, this clonotype was seen many times. The chain carries TRBV27 and TRBJ1-5; D unresolved. Germline lookup yields CDR1 MNHEY and CDR2 SMNVEV (reference sequence). V was pared by 5 bases and J by 2 bases, with 13 bases between. The CDR3 runs to 15 residues. Here the CDR3 reads CASSPVGEGNQPQHF. The CDR3 nucleotides are TGTGCCAGCAGTCCCGTGGGCGAGGGCAATCAGCCCCAGCATTTT.

This clonotype was picked up many times. V gene TRBV6-1 combines with J gene TRBJ2-7, with 10 bases matching TRBD1. This CDR3 contains 14 residues. The V segment lost 6 bases and the J segment 4 bases; nucleotides outside the gene matches: 6. Germline CDR1 MNHNS, CDR2 SASEGT. CDR3 amino acids: CASRRGDRGYEQYF. The CDR3 region has the DNA TGTGCCAGCAGGCGGGGGGACAGGGGTTACGAGCAGTACTTC.

This clonotype was seen repeatedly, ten times or more. The chain links TRBV27 to TRBJ1-6; perhaps TRBD1 as D (6 bases). The CDR3 contains 15 residues. Germline V gives CDR1 MNHEY, CDR2 SMNVEV (reference sequence). V shed 4 bases and J shed 6 bases, with 13 bases lying between them. The DNA of the CDR3 is TGTGCCAGCAGTTGGTCGGGCAGGGGTAATTCACCCCTCCACTTT. Protein product: CASSWSGRGNSPLHF.

The J gene is TRBJ1-5, the V gene TRBV19; D not certain. The CDR3 sequence is 15 residues long. From germline, CDR1 is LNHDA and CDR2 SQIVND (reference sequence). Trimming removed 5 bases from V and 7 bases from J, with 18 bases in between. The CDR3: CASSPKSAGSQPQHF. For the CDR3, the DNA is TGTGCCAGTAGTCCCAAGTCCGCAGGAAGCCAGCCCCAGCATTTT.

This clonotype was counted between two and nine times. The chain links TRBV6-1 to TRBJ2-5; D unresolved. This CDR3 region has 13 residues. The germline CDR1 and CDR2 sequences are MNHNS and SASEGT. V was shortened by 6 bases and J by 1 base, with 9 bases between the two germline ends. The CDR3 protein is CASRRRSQETQYF. CDR3 nucleotide sequence: TGTGCCAGCAGACGACGTAGCCAAGAGACCCAGTACTTC.

This clonotype was found many times. This chain joins TRBV12-5 and TRBJ2-5; 12 nucleotides agree with TRBD2. J gave up 5 bases and V 2 bases, and 6 bases lay outside the gene matches. The CDR3 contains 16 residues. Germline V gene data show CDR1 as LGHNT and CDR2 as FRNRAP. The CDR3 loop is CASGLRLAGVAETQYF. DNA of the CDR3: TGTGCTAGTGGTTTGCGACTAGCGGGGGTGGCGGAGACCCAGTACTTC.

The J gene is TRBJ2-7, the V gene TRBV19; 9 positions agree with TRBD1. This CDR3 contains 15 residues. Trimming cost V 8 bases and J 3 bases; bases outside gene matches: 11. The V gene's germline CDR1 is LNHDA and CDR2 SQIVND (reference sequence). The CDR3 region has the DNA TGTGCCAGTTCCGAACAGGGGGCGATTGTCTACGAGCAGTACTTC. This encodes CASSEQGAIVYEQYF.

There are many counts of this clonotype. V and J are TRBV6-5 and TRBJ1-3; D is unclear. The CDR3 is 14 amino acids. Per the germline V gene, CDR1 is MNHEY and CDR2 is SVGAGI. V dropped 5 bases and J dropped 0 bases, with 8 bases sitting between them. The chain's CDR3 is CASSTENSGNTIYF. The CDR3 coding sequence is TGTGCCAGCAGTACAGAGAACTCTGGAAACACCATATATTTT.